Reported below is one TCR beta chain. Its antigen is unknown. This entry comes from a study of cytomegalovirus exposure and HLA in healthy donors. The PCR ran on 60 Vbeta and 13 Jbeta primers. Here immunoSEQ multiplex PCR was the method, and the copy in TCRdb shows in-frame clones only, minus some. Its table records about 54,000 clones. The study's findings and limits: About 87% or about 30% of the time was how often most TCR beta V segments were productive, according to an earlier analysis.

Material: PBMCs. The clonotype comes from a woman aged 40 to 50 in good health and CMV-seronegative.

CDR3 nucleotides: TGTGCCAGCAGTTCCCTGACTAGCGGGGCCACAGATACGCAGTATTTT. It encodes CASSSLTSGATDTQYF. V gene TRBV27 combines with J gene TRBJ2-3, with 11 nucleotides matching TRBD2. The CDR3 consists of 16 residues. The ends lost 4 bases at V and 2 bases at J; junction bases unmatched: 5. Germline CDR1 reads MNHEY; CDR2 reads SMNVEV (reference sequence).